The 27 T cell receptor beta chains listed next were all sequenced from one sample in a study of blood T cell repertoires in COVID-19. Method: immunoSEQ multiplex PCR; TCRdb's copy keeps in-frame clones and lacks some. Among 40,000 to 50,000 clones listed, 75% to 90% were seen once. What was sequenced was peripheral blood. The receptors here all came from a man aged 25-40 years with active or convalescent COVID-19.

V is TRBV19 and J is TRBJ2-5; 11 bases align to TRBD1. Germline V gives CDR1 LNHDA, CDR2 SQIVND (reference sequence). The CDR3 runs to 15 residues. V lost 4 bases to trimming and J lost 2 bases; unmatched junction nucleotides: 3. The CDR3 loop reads CASSTRDRGQETQYF. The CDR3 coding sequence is TGTGCCAGTAGTACCAGGGACAGGGGGCAAGAGACCCAGTACTTC.

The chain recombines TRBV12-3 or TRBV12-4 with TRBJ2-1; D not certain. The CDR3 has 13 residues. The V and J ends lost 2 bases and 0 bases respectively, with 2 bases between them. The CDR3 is CASSLYSYNEQFF. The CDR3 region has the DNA TGTGCCAGCAGTTTATACTCCTACAATGAGCAGTTCTTC.

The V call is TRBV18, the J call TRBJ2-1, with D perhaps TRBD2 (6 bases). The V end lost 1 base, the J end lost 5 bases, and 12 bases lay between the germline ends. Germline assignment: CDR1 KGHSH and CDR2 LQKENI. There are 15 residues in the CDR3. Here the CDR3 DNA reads TGTGCCAGCTCACCACGGTTAGCGGATAACAATGAGCAGTTCTTC. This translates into CASSPRLADNNEQFF.

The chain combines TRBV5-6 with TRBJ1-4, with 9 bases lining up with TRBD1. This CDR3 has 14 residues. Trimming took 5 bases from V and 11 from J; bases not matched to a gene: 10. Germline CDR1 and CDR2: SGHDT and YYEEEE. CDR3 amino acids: CASSRRDRERKLFF. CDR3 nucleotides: TGTGCCAGCAGTCGGAGGGACAGGGAACGTAAACTGTTTTTT.

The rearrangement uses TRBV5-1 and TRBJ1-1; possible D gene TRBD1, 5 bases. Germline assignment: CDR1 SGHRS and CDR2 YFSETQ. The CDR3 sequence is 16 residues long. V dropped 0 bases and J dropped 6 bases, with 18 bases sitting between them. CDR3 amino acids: CASSLGGAGMGAEAFF. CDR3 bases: TGCGCCAGCAGCTTGGGGGGCGCGGGGATGGGAGCTGAAGCTTTCTTT.

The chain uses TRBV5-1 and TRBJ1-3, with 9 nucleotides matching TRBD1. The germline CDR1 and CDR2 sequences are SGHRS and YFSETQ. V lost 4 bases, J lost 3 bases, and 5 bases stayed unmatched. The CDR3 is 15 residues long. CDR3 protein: CASSITGGIGNTIYF. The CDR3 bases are TGCGCCAGCAGCATAACAGGGGGCATTGGAAACACCATATATTTT.

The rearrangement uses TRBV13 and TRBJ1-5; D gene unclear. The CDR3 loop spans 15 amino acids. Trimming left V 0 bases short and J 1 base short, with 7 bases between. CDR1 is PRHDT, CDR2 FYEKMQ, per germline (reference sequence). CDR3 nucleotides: TGTGCCAGCAGCTTAGGGAGAGGAAGCAATCAGCCCCAGCATTTT. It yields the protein CASSLGRGSNQPQHF.

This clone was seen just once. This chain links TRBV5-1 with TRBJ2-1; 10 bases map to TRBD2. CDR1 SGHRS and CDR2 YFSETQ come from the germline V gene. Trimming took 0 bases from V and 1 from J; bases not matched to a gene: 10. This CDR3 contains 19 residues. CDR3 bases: TGCGCCAGCAGCTTGGCCCCAGCGGGGGGGTCGAGGTCCTACAATGAGCAGTTCTTC. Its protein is CASSLAPAGGSRSYNEQFF.

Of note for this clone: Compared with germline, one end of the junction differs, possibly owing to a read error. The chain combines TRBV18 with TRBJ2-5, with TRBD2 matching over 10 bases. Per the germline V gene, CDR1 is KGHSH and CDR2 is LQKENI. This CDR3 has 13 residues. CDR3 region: CASSPQLGTSEHF. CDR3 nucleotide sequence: TGTGCCAGCTCACCACAACTCGGGACTAGCGAGCACTTC.

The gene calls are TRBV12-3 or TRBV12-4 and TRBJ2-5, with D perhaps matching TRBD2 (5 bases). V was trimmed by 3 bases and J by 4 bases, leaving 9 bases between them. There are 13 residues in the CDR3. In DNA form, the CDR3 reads TGTGCCAGCAGTTTTGGCGAGGGAGAGACCCAGTACTTC. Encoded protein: CASSFGEGETQYF.

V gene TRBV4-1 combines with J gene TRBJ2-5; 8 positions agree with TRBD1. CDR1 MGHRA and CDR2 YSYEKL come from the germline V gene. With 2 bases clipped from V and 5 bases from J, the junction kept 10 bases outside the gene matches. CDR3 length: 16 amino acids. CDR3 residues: CASSQLRGRGLETQYF. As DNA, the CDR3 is TGCGCCAGCAGCCAACTCAGGGGGCGCGGTTTGGAGACCCAGTACTTC.

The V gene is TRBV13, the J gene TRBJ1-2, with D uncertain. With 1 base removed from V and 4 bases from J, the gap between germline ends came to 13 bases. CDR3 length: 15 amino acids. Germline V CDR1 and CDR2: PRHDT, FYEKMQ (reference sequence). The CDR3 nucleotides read TGTGCCAGCAGCTTAGACAGTCAAATAGGCTATGGCTACACCTTC. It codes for CASSLDSQIGYGYTF.

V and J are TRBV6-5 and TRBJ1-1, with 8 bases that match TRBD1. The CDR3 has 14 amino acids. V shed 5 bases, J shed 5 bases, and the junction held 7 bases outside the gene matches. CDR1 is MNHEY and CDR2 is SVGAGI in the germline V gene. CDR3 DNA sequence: TGTGCCAGCAGTACCAGGGGGCGCGGGACTGAAGCTTTCTTT. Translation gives CASSTRGRGTEAFF.

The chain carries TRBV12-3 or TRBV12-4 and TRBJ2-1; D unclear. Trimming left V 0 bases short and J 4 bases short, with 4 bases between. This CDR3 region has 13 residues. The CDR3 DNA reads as TGTGCCAGCAGTTTAGCCCAGTACAATGAGCAGTTCTTC. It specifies CASSLAQYNEQFF.

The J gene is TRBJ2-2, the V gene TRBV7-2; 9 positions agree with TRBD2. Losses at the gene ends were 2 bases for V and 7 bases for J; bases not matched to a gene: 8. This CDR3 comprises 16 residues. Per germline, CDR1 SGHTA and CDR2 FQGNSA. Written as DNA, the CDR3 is TGTGCCAGCAGCTTAAAGGCGGGAGGGCCGGTCGGGGAGCTGTTTTTT. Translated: CASSLKAGGPVGELFF.

The CDR3 sequence: CASSGRTGVTDTQYF. DNA of the CDR3: TGTGCCAGCAGTGGACGGACAGGGGTTACAGATACGCAGTATTTT. The chain uses TRBV9 and TRBJ2-3, with 9 positions matching TRBD1. This CDR3 has 15 amino acids. V trimming: 5 bases; J trimming: 3 bases; junction bases outside the gene matches: 7. The germline gives CDR1 SGDLS, CDR2 YYNGEE.

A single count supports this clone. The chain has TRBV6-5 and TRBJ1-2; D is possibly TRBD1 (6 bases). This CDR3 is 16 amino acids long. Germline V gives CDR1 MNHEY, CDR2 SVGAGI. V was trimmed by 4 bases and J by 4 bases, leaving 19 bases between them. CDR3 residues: CASSSEGGANTYGYTF. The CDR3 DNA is TGTGCCAGCAGTTCTGAAGGGGGGGCGAATACCTATGGCTACACCTTC.

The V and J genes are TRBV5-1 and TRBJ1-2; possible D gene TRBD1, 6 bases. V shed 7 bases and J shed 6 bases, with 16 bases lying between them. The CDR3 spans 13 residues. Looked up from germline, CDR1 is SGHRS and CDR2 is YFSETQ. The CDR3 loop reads CASRLGGGDGYTF. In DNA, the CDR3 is TGCGCCAGCCGGTTGGGCGGGGGCGATGGCTACACCTTC.

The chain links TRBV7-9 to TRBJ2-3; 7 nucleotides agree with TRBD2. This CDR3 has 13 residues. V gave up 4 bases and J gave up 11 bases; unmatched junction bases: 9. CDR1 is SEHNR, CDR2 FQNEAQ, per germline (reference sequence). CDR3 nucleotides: TGTGCCAGCAGCTCTCGGACTAGTAGTGAGCAGTATTTT. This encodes CASSSRTSSEQYF.

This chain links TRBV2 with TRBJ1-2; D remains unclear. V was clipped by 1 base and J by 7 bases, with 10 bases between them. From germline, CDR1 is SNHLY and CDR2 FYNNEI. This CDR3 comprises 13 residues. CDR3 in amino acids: CASSEVYSSGYTF. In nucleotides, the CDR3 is TGTGCCAGCAGTGAAGTTTACAGCTCTGGCTACACCTTC.

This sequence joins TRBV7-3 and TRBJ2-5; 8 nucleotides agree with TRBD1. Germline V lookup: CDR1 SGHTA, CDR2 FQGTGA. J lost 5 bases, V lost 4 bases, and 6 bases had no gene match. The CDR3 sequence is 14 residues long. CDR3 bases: TGTGCCAGCAGCTCACGTGGACAGGGTGAGACCCAGTACTTC. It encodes CASSSRGQGETQYF.

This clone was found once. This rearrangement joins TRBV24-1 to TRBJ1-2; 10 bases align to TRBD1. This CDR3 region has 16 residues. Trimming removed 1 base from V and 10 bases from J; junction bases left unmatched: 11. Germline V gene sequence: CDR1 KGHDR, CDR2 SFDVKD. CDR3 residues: CATSDFKGQGTYHYTF. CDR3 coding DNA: TGTGCCACCAGTGATTTCAAGGGACAGGGGACCTACCACTACACCTTC.

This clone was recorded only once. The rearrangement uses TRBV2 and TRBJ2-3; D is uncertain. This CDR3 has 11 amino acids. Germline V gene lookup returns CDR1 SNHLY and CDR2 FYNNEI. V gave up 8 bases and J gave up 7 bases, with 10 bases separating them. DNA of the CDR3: TGTGCCAGCTTAGAGTCACATACGCAGTATTTT. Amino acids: CASLESHTQYF. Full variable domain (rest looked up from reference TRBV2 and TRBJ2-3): EPEVTQTPSHQVTQMGQEVILRCVPISNHLYFYWYRQILGQKVEFLVSFYNNEISEKSEIFDDQFSVERPDGSNFTLKIRSTKLEDSAMYFCASLESHTQYFGPGTRLTVL.

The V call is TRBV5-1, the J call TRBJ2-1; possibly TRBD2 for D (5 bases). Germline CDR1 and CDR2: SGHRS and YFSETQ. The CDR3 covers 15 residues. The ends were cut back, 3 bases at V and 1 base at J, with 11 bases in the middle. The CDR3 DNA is TGCGCCAGCAGCTCCGGGGTAACTTCCTACAATGAGCAGTTCTTC. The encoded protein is CASSSGVTSYNEQFF.

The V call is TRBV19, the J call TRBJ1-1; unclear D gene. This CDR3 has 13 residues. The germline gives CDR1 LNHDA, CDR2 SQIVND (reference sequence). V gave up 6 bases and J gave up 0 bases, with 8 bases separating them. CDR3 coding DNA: TGTGCCAGTAGCCCTTACATGAACACTGAAGCTTTCTTT. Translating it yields CASSPYMNTEAFF.

As DNA, the CDR3 is TGCGCCAGCAGCCTCGGCGTAGCGGGGGTGAATGAGCAGTTCTTC. This encodes CASSLGVAGVNEQFF. The genes are TRBV10-2 and TRBJ2-1; 9 bases fit TRBD2. Germline CDR1 and CDR2: WSHSY and SAAADI. The CDR3 has 15 amino acids. Trimming cost V 6 bases and J 7 bases; bases outside gene matches: 10.

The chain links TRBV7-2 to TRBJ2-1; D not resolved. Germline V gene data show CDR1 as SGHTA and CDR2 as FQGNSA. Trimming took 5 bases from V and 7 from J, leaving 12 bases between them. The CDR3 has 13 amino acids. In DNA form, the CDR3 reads TGTGCCAGCAGCCTAGACTGGCGGAATGAGCAGTTCTTC. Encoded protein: CASSLDWRNEQFF. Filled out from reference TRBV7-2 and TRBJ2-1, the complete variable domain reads GAGVSQSPSNKVTEKGKDVELRCDPISGHTALYWYRQSLGQGLEFLIYFQGNSAPDKSGLPSDRFSAERTGGSVSTLTIQRTQQEDSAVYLCASSLDWRNEQFFGPGTRLTVL.